Presented here are 2 T cell receptor beta chains from one specimen sequenced in a study of regulatory T cells in long-lasting Graves disease. In building TCR beta libraries, iRepertoire HTBI primers were used together with Arm-PCR of CDR3 regions. TCRdb reanalysed the multiplex PCR reads using MiXCR and keeps one entry per CDR3 protein. This sample has around 250,000 distinct CDR3 sequences; approximately 16% occur once, and the top ten carry over 20%. Time point meaning: newly diagnosed GD, antithyroid drugs for less than 3 months. Making the TCR library involved RNA that had been extracted from PBMCs. Sequenced here: peripheral blood mononuclear cells (PBMCs), sampled at new diagnosis, from a patient treated with antithyroid drugs. The receptors were sampled from a female donor with Graves disease.

This clonotype appeared many times. The chain carries TRBV11-2 and TRBJ2-2, with 8 positions matching TRBD2. J lost 8 bases, V lost 5 bases, and 16 bases had no gene match. This CDR3 comprises 17 residues. Germline CDR1 reads SGHAT; CDR2 reads FQNNGV. DNA for the CDR3: TGTGCCAGCAGCGGGGCCGGGACTAGTACATTCACGGGGGAGCTGTTTTTT. Residues: CASSGAGTSTFTGELFF.

Many counts were recorded for this clonotype. One end of the junction is discordant with germline, which a read error may explain. The genes are TRBV3-1 and TRBJ1-1; D is ambiguous. From germline, CDR1 is LGHDT and CDR2 YNNKEL (reference sequence). This CDR3 is 13 amino acids long. CDR3 nucleotides: TGTGCCAGCAGCGAAGACGAAAACACTGAAGCTTTCTTT. Protein product: CASSEDENTEAFF.